Included here is one T cell receptor (beta chain) sequence, with context. The data were produced by immunoSEQ multiplex PCR, yet TCRdb's version contains in-frame clones alone and is incomplete. The sample contains 450,000 to 550,000 clones, 80% to 90% of which appear only once. Trimming at V came to 4 bases and at J to 2 bases, leaving 2 bases not matched to a gene. The CDR3 length is 15 residues. Germline CDR1 reads SGHNT; CDR2 reads YYREEE (reference sequence). The data originate from a study of Ad26.COV2.S vaccination and SARS-CoV-2 variants. Treatment noted: about 20 received Ad26.COV2.S at low or high dose, single or two shots; 5 received placebo; per-sample allocation not given. Day 63 following the first vaccine or placebo injection was when the samples were taken.

This receptor was identified in a person aged 18 to 59 who received the Ad26.COV2.S COVID-19 vaccine or a placebo. Sequenced here: peripheral blood, sampled in a trial of Ad26.COV2.S vaccine versus placebo. The chain couples TRBV5-4 to TRBJ2-3, with 12 bases that match TRBD2. The CDR3 nucleotides are TGTGCCAGCAGCCTAGCGGGAGGGCACACAGATACGCAGTATTTT. Its translation: CASSLAGGHTDTQYF.